The clone carrying this T cell receptor beta chain was observed at least ten times. These data belong to a study of T cells in Graves' hyperthyroidism and ophthalmopathy. CDR3 size: 15 residues. Trimming shortened V by 2 bases and J by 4 bases, and 14 bases separated the two germline ends. The V gene's germline CDR1 is SGHRS and CDR2 YFSETQ. The investigators amplified TCR beta CDR3 regions from RNA transcripts. HTBI primers drove first-round RT-PCR of the TCR CDR3. In TCRdb, the multiplex PCR reads were re-called with MiXCR into one record per CDR3 protein. The table shows over 300,000 distinct CDR3 sequences, with roughly 14% occurring only once.

The genes are TRBV5-1 and TRBJ2-3; D perhaps matches TRBD2 (5 bases). The sequenced sample consisted of blood. The origin of this receptor is an older woman with Graves' hyperthyroidism. The CDR3 here is CASSFFGMTADTQYF. For the CDR3, the DNA is TGCGCCAGCAGCTTCTTCGGGATGACGGCAGATACGCAGTATTTT.